This passage covers 23 T cell receptor beta chains from one sample sequenced in a study of identical twins. TCRdb reprocessed the 5' RACE reads with MiXCR, giving one entry per CDR3 protein. The sample includes fewer than 250,000 distinct CDR3 sequences, approximately 15% of them seen just once. The same sample was also used in a study of T cells expressing NK-cell markers.

Material for sequencing was CD8+ T cells sorted from blood. The receptor set was obtained from a woman aged 18 to 35 in good health.

The table lists this clonotype with a count of one. A much larger clonotype is one base distant, so this may be a read error. The chain is built from TRBV7-8 and TRBJ1-6, with 11 bases aligning to TRBD1. CDR1 and CDR2 (germline): SGHVS, FQNEAQ. The CDR3 covers 18 residues. The CDR3: CASSFWTGGATENSSLHF. The DNA for the CDR3 is TGTGCCAGCAGCTTCTGGACAGGGGGCGCGACGGAAAATTCATCCCTCCACTTT.

The chain has TRBV7-2 and TRBJ2-5, with 9 bases fitting TRBD2. This CDR3 contains 16 residues. CDR1 SGHTA and CDR2 FQGNSA come from the germline V gene. The junction had 14 bases not matched to a gene; V was cut back by 5 bases and J by 7 bases. The CDR3 is CASSPPSVAGVMTQYF. CDR3 in DNA: TGTGCCAGCAGCCCCCCCTCGGTAGCGGGGGTCATGACCCAGTACTTC.

This clonotype was counted only a few times. The genes are TRBV12-5 and TRBJ2-5; TRBD2 matches 7 bases. Germline CDR1 LGHNT, CDR2 FRNRAP. J was trimmed by 4 bases and V by 5 bases; bases with no gene match: 10. The CDR3 contains 15 residues. The CDR3, as DNA: TGTGCTAGTGGTCGCACGGGAGGCCTGGGAGAGACCCAGTACTTC. Translating it yields CASGRTGGLGETQYF.

Only a few counts were recorded for this clonotype. This chain joins TRBV24-1 and TRBJ2-1, with 10 bases identical to TRBD2. The V and J ends lost 2 bases and 10 bases, in that order; junction bases with no gene match: 10. The germline V gene encodes CDR1 KGHDR and CDR2 SFDVKD. The CDR3 is made up of 16 amino acids. The CDR3 region is CATSDSRTSGRVEQFF. The CDR3 DNA sequence: TGTGCCACCAGTGATTCCCGGACTAGCGGTCGGGTGGAGCAGTTCTTC.

This clonotype was seen more than once but under ten times. This chain links TRBV5-5 with TRBJ2-3, with unresolved D. In germline, CDR1 is SGHKS, CDR2 YYEKEE (reference sequence). The CDR3 sequence is 15 residues long. Trimming pared 1 base from V and 0 bases from J, leaving 9 bases between. CDR3 loop: CASSLRSPSTDTQYF. CDR3 in DNA: TGTGCCAGCAGCTTGAGGTCCCCTAGCACAGATACGCAGTATTTT.

This clonotype has ten or more counts. The rearrangement links TRBV12-3 or TRBV12-4 to TRBJ2-3; a weak D match, TRBD1 (5 bases). V was clipped by 6 bases and J by 1 base, with 11 bases between them. The CDR3 is 14 amino acids. The CDR3 bases are TGTGCCAGCAGGGCAGGGTTAGGCACAGATACGCAGTATTTT. It encodes CASRAGLGTDTQYF.

Many counts were recorded for this clonotype. V usage is TRBV20-1 and J usage is TRBJ1-1; 10 bases are shared with TRBD1. J lost 4 bases, V lost 3 bases, and 5 bases had no gene match. The germline gives CDR1 DFQATT, CDR2 SNEGSKA (reference sequence). This CDR3 is built from 14 residues. The CDR3 loop reads CSARSRTGGTEAFF. CDR3 coding DNA: TGCAGTGCTAGGTCGAGGACAGGGGGCACTGAAGCTTTCTTT.

Only a few counts were recorded for this clonotype. The chain joins TRBV3-1 to TRBJ2-3; D uncertain. CDR1 LGHDT and CDR2 YNNKEL come from the germline V gene (reference sequence). Trimming took off 1 base at V and 2 bases at J, with 13 bases between the two ends. This CDR3 contains 16 residues. This CDR3 is CASSQVKGPNTDTQYF. The DNA of the CDR3 is TGTGCCAGCAGCCAAGTTAAAGGGCCCAACACAGATACGCAGTATTTT.

The chain links TRBV7-2 to TRBJ2-5; 7 nucleotides match TRBD2. Germline CDR1 and CDR2: SGHTA and FQGNSA. Trimming at V came to 5 bases and at J to 2 bases, leaving 8 bases not matched to a gene. The CDR3 loop spans 15 amino acids. CDR3 bases: TGTGCCAGCAGCGCCTTCACTAGCGATCAAGAGACCCAGTACTTC. Translating gives CASSAFTSDQETQYF. The full variable domain, rest sourced from reference TRBV7-2 and TRBJ2-5, is GAGVSQSPSNKVTEKGKDVELRCDPISGHTALYWYRQSLGQGLEFLIYFQGNSAPDKSGLPSDRFSAERTGGSVSTLTIQRTQQEDSAVYLCASSAFTSDQETQYFGPGTRLLVL.

This clonotype was detected a few times. This chain links TRBV2 with TRBJ2-1, with 7 bases that match TRBD2. Looked up from germline, CDR1 is SNHLY and CDR2 is FYNNEI. J was trimmed by 0 bases and V by 3 bases; bases with no gene match: 5. The CDR3 is made up of 16 amino acids. The CDR3 bases are TGTGCCAGCAGTGACGGAGGGAGGGCCTCCTACAATGAGCAGTTCTTC. Protein: CASSDGGRASYNEQFF.

The chain links TRBV6-2 or TRBV6-3 to TRBJ2-1; D gene unclear. The CDR3 runs 13 residues. V shed 8 bases and J shed 1 base, with 9 bases lying between them. Germline V gene lookup returns CDR1 MNHEY and CDR2 SVGEGT. The CDR3 region is CASARASYNEQFF. The CDR3 nucleotides read TGTGCCAGCGCTAGGGCATCCTACAATGAGCAGTTCTTC.

J is TRBJ2-2 and V is TRBV5-1; TRBD1 or TRBD2 may be the D gene (5 bases each). The CDR3 loop spans 16 amino acids. CDR1 and CDR2 (germline): SGHRS, YFSETQ. The V gene lost 4 bases and the J gene lost 4 bases, with 17 bases spanning the gap. The CDR3 DNA reads as TGCGCCAGCAGCCCCTTTAGGGGAGACGGCACCGGGGAGCTGTTTTTT. This encodes CASSPFRGDGTGELFF.

This clonotype turned up a few times. The V and J genes are TRBV11-2 and TRBJ2-5; either TRBD1 or TRBD2 may supply D (5 bases each). The germline V gene has CDR1 SGHAT and CDR2 FQNNGV. Between the trimmed V and J ends, which lost 1 base and 1 base, there was a span of 10 bases. This CDR3 region has 15 residues. CDR3 nucleotides: TGTGCCAGCAGCTTAGTTTTGGGACCCCAAGAGACCCAGTACTTC. Protein sequence: CASSLVLGPQETQYF. Together with reference TRBV11-2 and TRBJ2-5, the CDR3 gives the full variable domain: EAGVAQSPRYKIIEKRQSVAFWCNPISGHATLYWYQQILGQGPKLLIQFQNNGVVDDSQLPKDRFSAERLKGVDSTLKIQPAKLEDSAVYLCASSLVLGPQETQYFGPGTRLLVL.

This rearrangement joins TRBV10-3 to TRBJ2-7; TRBD1 agrees at 8 bases. The CDR3 loop spans 13 amino acids. CDR1 and CDR2 from the germline V gene are ENHRY and SYGVKD. V was pared by 6 bases and J by 4 bases, with 5 bases of the junction left unmatched. The CDR3 region has the DNA TGTGCCATCAGGCCAGGGGGCCCGTACGAGCAGTACTTC. The encoded protein is CAIRPGGPYEQYF.

There are many counts of this clonotype. The V gene is TRBV6-1, the J gene TRBJ2-2; TRBD2 matches at 12 bases. Unmatched junction bases numbered 1, after V lost 2 bases and J lost 6 bases. The CDR3 is 15 residues long. Looked up from germline, CDR1 is MNHNS and CDR2 is SASEGT. Here the CDR3 DNA reads TGTGCCAGCAGTGAACTAGCGGGGGGGCCCGGGGAGCTGTTTTTT. The encoded protein is CASSELAGGPGELFF.

This clonotype showed up many times. The rearrangement links TRBV29-1 to TRBJ2-2, with TRBD1 matching over 11 bases. V trimming: 4 bases; J trimming: 3 bases; junction bases outside the gene matches: 1. The CDR3 has 14 residues. The germline V gene encodes CDR1 SQVTM and CDR2 ANQGSEA. CDR3: CSVGGQGDTGELFF. Written as DNA, the CDR3 is TGCAGCGTTGGGGGACAGGGGGACACCGGGGAGCTGTTTTTT.

J is TRBJ2-5 and V is TRBV20-1; D is unresolved. This CDR3 contains 15 residues. Trimming shortened V by 4 bases and J by 5 bases, and 20 bases separated the two germline ends. Germline V gene data show CDR1 as DFQATT and CDR2 as SNEGSKA (reference sequence). This CDR3 is CSANPRVGPAETQYF. In DNA, the CDR3 is TGCAGTGCTAACCCTCGGGTGGGCCCGGCGGAGACCCAGTACTTC.

This clonotype was counted between two and nine times. This chain joins TRBV24-1 and TRBJ2-5; D possibly corresponds to TRBD1 (6 bases). Germline V gene lookup returns CDR1 KGHDR and CDR2 SFDVKD. The CDR3 totals 14 residues. V lost 2 bases and J lost 3, with 9 bases in between. The CDR3 nucleotides read TGTGCCACCAGTGATTCGGCAGGGGAAGAGACCCAGTACTTC. Protein product: CATSDSAGEETQYF.

The chain uses TRBV4-1 and TRBJ2-1, with 10 bases aligning to TRBD2. CDR1 is MGHRA and CDR2 is YSYEKL in the germline V gene. V was clipped by 0 bases and J by 3 bases; unmatched bases: 5. This CDR3 is built from 17 residues. CDR3 nucleotide sequence: TGCGCCAGCAGCCAAGATCCTCGGACTAGCGGCTACAATGAGCAGTTCTTC. This encodes CASSQDPRTSGYNEQFF.

The chain combines TRBV5-1 with TRBJ2-2; D may be TRBD1 (6 bases). Germline loops: CDR1 SGHRS, CDR2 YFSETQ. The CDR3 runs 15 residues. V lost 5 bases and J lost 6, with 17 bases in between. CDR3 region: CASSFYREGAGELFF. CDR3 bases: TGCGCCAGCAGTTTCTACAGGGAAGGGGCCGGGGAGCTGTTTTTT.

This clonotype turned up a few times. The rearrangement joins TRBV6-5 to TRBJ2-5, with a tentative D call TRBD1 (6 bases). The CDR3 has 14 residues. V was clipped by 4 bases and J by 4 bases, with 13 bases between them. Germline V gives CDR1 MNHEY, CDR2 SVGAGI. The CDR3 DNA reads TGTGCCAGCAGTTCACCTCTACAGGGAGAGACCCAGTACTTC. Translating gives CASSSPLQGETQYF.

The chain links TRBV7-9 to TRBJ2-7, with 8 bases fitting TRBD2. Germline CDR1 is SEHNR and CDR2 is FQNEAQ (reference sequence). The CDR3 length is 17 residues. The trim removed 1 base at V and 5 bases at J, leaving 13 bases unmatched. The chain's CDR3 is CASSLVLSYGGADEQYF. CDR3 DNA: TGTGCCAGCAGCTTAGTCTTGTCTTACGGGGGGGCCGACGAGCAGTACTTC.

In this sample, this clonotype turned up many times. The chain joins TRBV6-4 to TRBJ1-5; D is ambiguous. In germline, CDR1 is MRHNA, CDR2 SNTAGT. Trimming removed 3 bases from V and 1 base from J, with 4 bases in between. This CDR3 comprises 13 residues. The CDR3 DNA follows: TGTGCCAGCAGTGAGGGCAGCAATCAGCCCCAGCATTTT. Protein sequence: CASSEGSNQPQHF.